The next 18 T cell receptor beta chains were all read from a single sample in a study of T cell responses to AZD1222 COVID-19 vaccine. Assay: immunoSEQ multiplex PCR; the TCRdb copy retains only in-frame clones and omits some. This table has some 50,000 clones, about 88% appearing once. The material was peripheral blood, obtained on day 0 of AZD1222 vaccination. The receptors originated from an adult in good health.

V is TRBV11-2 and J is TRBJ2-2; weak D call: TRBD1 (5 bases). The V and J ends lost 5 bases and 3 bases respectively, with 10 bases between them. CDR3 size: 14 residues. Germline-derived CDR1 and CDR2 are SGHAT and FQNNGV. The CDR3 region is CASSRQTDTGELFF. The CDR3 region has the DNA TGTGCCAGCAGCCGTCAGACAGACACCGGGGAGCTGTTTTTT.

The CDR3 DNA reads TGTGCCAGCAGCGTAGGGCCAGGGGACACCTACGAGCAGTACTTC. This sequence encodes CASSVGPGDTYEQYF. V is TRBV9 and J is TRBJ2-7; D might be TRBD1 (6 bases). V dropped 0 bases and J dropped 2 bases, with 12 bases sitting between them. The CDR3 contains 15 residues. Germline values: CDR1 SGDLS, CDR2 YYNGEE.

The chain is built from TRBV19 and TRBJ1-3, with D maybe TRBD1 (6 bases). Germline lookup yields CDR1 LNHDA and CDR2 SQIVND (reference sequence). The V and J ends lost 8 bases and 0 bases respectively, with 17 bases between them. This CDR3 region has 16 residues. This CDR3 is CASGSRGRSSGNTIYF. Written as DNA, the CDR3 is TGTGCCAGTGGAAGCAGGGGACGGAGCTCTGGAAACACCATATATTTT.

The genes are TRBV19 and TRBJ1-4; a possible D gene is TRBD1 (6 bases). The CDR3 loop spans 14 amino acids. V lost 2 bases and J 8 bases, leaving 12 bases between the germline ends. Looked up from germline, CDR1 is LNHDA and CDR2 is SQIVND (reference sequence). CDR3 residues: CASSINPGVEKLFF. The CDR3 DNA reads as TGTGCCAGTAGTATAAACCCAGGGGTGGAAAAACTGTTTTTT.

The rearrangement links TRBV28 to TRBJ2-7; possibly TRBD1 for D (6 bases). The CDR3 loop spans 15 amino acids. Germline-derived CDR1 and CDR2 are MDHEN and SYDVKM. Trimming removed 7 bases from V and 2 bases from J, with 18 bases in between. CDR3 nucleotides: TGTGCCAGCAACGAGGGGCAGGGGCGACCCTACGAGCAGTACTTC. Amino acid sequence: CASNEGQGRPYEQYF. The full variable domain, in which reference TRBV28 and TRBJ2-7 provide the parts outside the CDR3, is DVKVTQSSRYLVKRTGEKVFLECVQDMDHENMFWYRQDPGLGLRLIYFSYDVKMKEKGDIPEGYSVSREKKERFSLILESASTNQTSMYLCASNEGQGRPYEQYFGPGTRLTVT.

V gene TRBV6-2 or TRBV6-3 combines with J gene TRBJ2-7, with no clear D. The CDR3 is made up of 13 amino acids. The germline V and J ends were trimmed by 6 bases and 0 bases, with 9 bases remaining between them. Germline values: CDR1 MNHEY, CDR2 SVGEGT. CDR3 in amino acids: CASSRPSSYEQYF. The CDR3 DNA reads TGTGCCAGCAGCCGCCCTAGCTCCTACGAGCAGTACTTC.

The CDR3 loop reads CASSRLEKTGALAPQHF. CDR3 in DNA: TGTGCCAGCTCACGCCTTGAAAAGACAGGGGCCCTAGCGCCCCAGCATTTT. The V and J genes are TRBV18 and TRBJ1-5, with 8 bases aligning to TRBD1. There are 17 residues in the CDR3. V shed 4 bases and J 9 bases; nucleotides not matched to a gene: 17. Germline V gives CDR1 KGHSH, CDR2 LQKENI.

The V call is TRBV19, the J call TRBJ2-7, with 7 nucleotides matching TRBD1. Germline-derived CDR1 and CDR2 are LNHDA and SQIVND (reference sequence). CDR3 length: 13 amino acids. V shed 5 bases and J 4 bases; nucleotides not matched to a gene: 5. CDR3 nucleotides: TGTGCCAGTAGTCGAGCAGGGGGTTACGAGCAGTACTTC. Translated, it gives CASSRAGGYEQYF.

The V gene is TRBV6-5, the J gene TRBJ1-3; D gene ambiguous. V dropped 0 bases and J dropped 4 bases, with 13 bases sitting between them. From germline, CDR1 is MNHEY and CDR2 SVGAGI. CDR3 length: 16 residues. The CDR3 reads CASSYSREIGGNTIYF. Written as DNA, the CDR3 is TGTGCCAGCAGTTACTCGCGGGAAATTGGAGGAAACACCATATATTTT.

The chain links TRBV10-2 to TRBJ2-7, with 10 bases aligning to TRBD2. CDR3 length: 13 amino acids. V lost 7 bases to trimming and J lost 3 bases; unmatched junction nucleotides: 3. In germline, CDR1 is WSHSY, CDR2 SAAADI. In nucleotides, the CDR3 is TGCGCCAGCATCCCTAGCGGGAGCTACGAGCAGTACTTC. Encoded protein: CASIPSGSYEQYF.

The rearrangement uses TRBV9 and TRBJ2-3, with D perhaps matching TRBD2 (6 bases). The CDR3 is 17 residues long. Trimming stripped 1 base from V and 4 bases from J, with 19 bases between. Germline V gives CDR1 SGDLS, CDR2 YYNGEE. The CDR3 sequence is CASSVFAGIMVSDTQYF. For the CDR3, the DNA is TGTGCCAGCAGCGTATTCGCGGGGATAATGGTCTCAGATACGCAGTATTTT.

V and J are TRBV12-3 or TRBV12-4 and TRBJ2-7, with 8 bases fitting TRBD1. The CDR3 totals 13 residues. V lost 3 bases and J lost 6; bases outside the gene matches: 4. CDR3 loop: CASSLDRESEQYF. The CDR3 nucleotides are TGTGCCAGCAGTTTGGACAGGGAGAGCGAGCAGTACTTC.

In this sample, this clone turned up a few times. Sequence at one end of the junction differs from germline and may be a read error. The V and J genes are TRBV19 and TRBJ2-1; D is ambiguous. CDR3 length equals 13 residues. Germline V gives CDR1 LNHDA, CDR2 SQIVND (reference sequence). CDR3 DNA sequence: TGTGCCAGCCGCCTGGCCCCATACACTGAGCAGTTCTTC. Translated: CASRLAPYTEQFF.

The CDR3: CASSYSGTISTDTQYF. CDR3 coding DNA: TGTGCCAGCAGCTACTCCGGGACTATAAGCACAGATACGCAGTATTTT. The gene calls are TRBV5-4 and TRBJ2-3, with 7 bases identical to TRBD2. The CDR3 is 16 residues long. V lost 3 bases to trimming and J lost 0 bases; unmatched junction nucleotides: 7. CDR1 SGHNT and CDR2 YYREEE come from the germline V gene (reference sequence).

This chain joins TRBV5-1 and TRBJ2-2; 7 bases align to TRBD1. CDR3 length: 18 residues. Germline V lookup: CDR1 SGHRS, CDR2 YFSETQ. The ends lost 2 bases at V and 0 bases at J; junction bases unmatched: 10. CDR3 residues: CASSLTLLGQPNTGELFF. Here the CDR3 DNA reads TGCGCCAGCAGCTTAACCCTTTTGGGACAGCCGAACACCGGGGAGCTGTTTTTT.

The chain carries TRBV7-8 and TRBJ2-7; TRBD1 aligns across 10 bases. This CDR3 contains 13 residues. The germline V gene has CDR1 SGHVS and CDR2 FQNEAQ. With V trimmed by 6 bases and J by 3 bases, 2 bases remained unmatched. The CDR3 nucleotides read TGTGCCAGCAGTAGGACAGGGGGCTACGAGCAGTACTTC. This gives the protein CASSRTGGYEQYF.

The CDR3 sequence: CASSTGPAAVGTTQYF. CDR3 nucleotide sequence: TGTGCCAGTAGTACAGGACCGGCCGCTGTGGGTACTACGCAGTATTTT. The chain uses TRBV19 and TRBJ2-3; D is unclear. Trimming cost V 4 bases and J 8 bases, with 22 bases left between them. Looked up from germline, CDR1 is LNHDA and CDR2 is SQIVND (reference sequence). CDR3 length: 16 residues.

CDR3 sequence reads: CASSSKQGARDTIYF. In DNA form, the CDR3 reads TGTGCCAGCAGCAGCAAACAGGGGGCAAGGGACACCATATATTTT. V is TRBV7-8 and J is TRBJ1-3; 9 bases agree with TRBD1. The CDR3 extends over 15 amino acids. The germline V gene encodes CDR1 SGHVS and CDR2 FQNEAQ. V lost 5 bases to trimming and J lost 8 bases; unmatched junction nucleotides: 10.